Only a few counts were recorded for the clone carrying this TCR beta chain. Its antigen is still unknown. This specimen belongs to a study of cytotoxic CD8 clonotypes in ibrutinib-treated CLL. Regarding the study as a whole: Stable or contracted on treatment, public clonotypes were also uncommon. Sustained-remission and progressing patients diverged in sampling times. Starting clonality was above that of age-matched healthy donors and tracked circulating CD8+ T-cell counts.

Here immunoSEQ multiplex PCR was the method, and the copy in TCRdb shows in-frame clones only, minus some. The table includes roughly 7,000 clones, about 70% detected once. The TCR beta libraries used 1.5 to 2 micrograms of genomic DNA that came from cryopreserved PBMCs. Deletions cut 1 base from V and 3 bases from J, with 6 bases between. Germline CDR1 is SEHNR and CDR2 is FQNEAQ (reference sequence). The CDR3 loop spans 14 amino acids. The V call is TRBV7-9, the J call TRBJ2-2; D might be TRBD1 or TRBD2, each matching 5 bases. The TCR sequence derives from a human donor with chronic lymphocytic leukemia. The source was PBMCs, collected before ibrutinib treatment. The CDR3 spells CASSLVGDTGELFF. The CDR3 DNA reads TGTGCCAGCAGCTTAGTGGGGGACACCGGGGAGCTGTTTTTT.